This passage covers 26 T cell receptor beta chains from one sample sequenced in a study of T cell responses to AZD1222 COVID-19 vaccine. The protocol was immunoSEQ multiplex PCR, while the TCRdb copy is restricted to in-frame clones and leaves out a portion. The top ten clones hold about 10% of a sample with approximately 180,000 clones, 92% of them seen once. This material consisted of peripheral blood, taken on day 0 of AZD1222 vaccination. The receptors derive from an adult in good health.

This clone was found a few times. V gene TRBV7-9 combines with J gene TRBJ1-6, with unresolved D. Per germline, CDR1 SEHNR and CDR2 FQNEAQ (reference sequence). This CDR3 is 15 amino acids long. Deletions cut 3 bases from V and 4 bases from J, with 10 bases between. The CDR3, as DNA: TGTGCCAGCAGCTTGGCAGTGGGGTATAATTCACCCCTCCACTTT. As protein: CASSLAVGYNSPLHF.

This sequence joins TRBV10-1 and TRBJ2-2; D ambiguous. Per germline, CDR1 WNHNN and CDR2 SYGVQD (reference sequence). V was shortened by 6 bases and J by 8 bases, with 10 bases between the two germline ends. CDR3 length equals 12 residues. CDR3 coding DNA: TGCGCCAGCAGCCTCGAATTGGGGGAGCTGTTTTTT. It yields the protein CASSLELGELFF.

The chain employs TRBV6-6 and TRBJ1-5; D is undetermined. Looked up from germline, CDR1 is MNHNY and CDR2 is SVGAGI (reference sequence). V was shortened by 2 bases and J by 5 bases, with 16 bases between the two germline ends. CDR3 length: 16 residues. This chain's CDR3 is CASSYESGGGDQPQHF. The CDR3 nucleotides are TGTGCCAGCAGTTACGAGTCCGGAGGCGGGGATCAGCCCCAGCATTTT.

The V and J genes are TRBV6-5 and TRBJ1-6; 7 positions match TRBD1. V shed 4 bases, J shed 6 bases, and the junction held 6 bases outside the gene matches. CDR1 MNHEY and CDR2 SVGAGI come from the germline V gene. This CDR3 has 15 residues. This chain's CDR3 is CASSSGTEANSPLHF. The CDR3 nucleotides are TGTGCCAGCAGTTCCGGGACAGAGGCTAATTCACCCCTCCACTTT.

V is TRBV28 and J is TRBJ1-2; D may be TRBD1 (5 bases). V was cut by 5 bases and J by 4 bases, with 8 bases left in between. The CDR3 contains 12 residues. Germline V gene sequence: CDR1 MDHEN, CDR2 SYDVKM. This chain's CDR3 is CASSDSRYGYTF. The CDR3 nucleotides read TGTGCCAGCAGTGACAGTCGCTATGGCTACACCTTC.

The CDR3 region is CASSSAGAGFGEAFF. The DNA of the CDR3 is TGTGCCAGCAGCTCCGCAGGGGCGGGGTTCGGGGAAGCTTTCTTT. The chain has TRBV7-8 and TRBJ1-1; D is possibly TRBD1 (6 bases). The CDR3 runs to 15 residues. Trimming pared 4 bases from V and 8 bases from J, leaving 20 bases between. Germline V gene data show CDR1 as SGHVS and CDR2 as FQNEAQ.

V is TRBV9 and J is TRBJ2-3; the D is unclear. V lost 0 bases and J 0 bases, leaving 5 bases between the germline ends. This CDR3 contains 14 residues. Germline V CDR1 and CDR2: SGDLS, YYNGEE. The CDR3 here is CASSVVTSTDTQYF. For the CDR3, the DNA is TGTGCCAGCAGCGTAGTTACTAGCACAGATACGCAGTATTTT. Based on the CDR3 plus reference TRBV9 and TRBJ2-3, the full variable domain is DSGVTQTPKHLITATGQRVTLRCSPRSGDLSVYWYQQSLDQGLQFLIQYYNGEERAKGNILERFSAQQFPDLHSELNLSSLELGDSALYFCASSVVTSTDTQYFGPGTRLTVL.

The chain uses TRBV7-9 and TRBJ2-1; D is unclear. The CDR3 contains 14 residues. Between the trimmed V and J ends, which lost 1 base and 3 bases, there was a span of 7 bases. In germline, CDR1 is SEHNR, CDR2 FQNEAQ (reference sequence). The CDR3 is CASSLVIGYNEQFF. Written as DNA, the CDR3 is TGTGCCAGCAGCTTAGTCATAGGCTACAATGAGCAGTTCTTC.

The rearrangement uses TRBV7-9 and TRBJ1-2; 7 nucleotides agree with TRBD1. This CDR3 comprises 17 residues. The V gene's germline CDR1 is SEHNR and CDR2 FQNEAQ (reference sequence). The ends lost 5 bases at V and 8 bases at J; junction bases unmatched: 20. The chain's CDR3 is CASSLPTPLDRSRGYTF. The CDR3 DNA follows: TGTGCCAGCAGCCTTCCCACGCCGCTGGACAGGAGTAGAGGCTACACCTTC.

The chain recombines TRBV18 with TRBJ1-1; TRBD1 might be the D (6 bases). CDR1 is KGHSH, CDR2 LQKENI, per germline. Between the trimmed V and J ends, which lost 3 bases and 6 bases, there was a span of 17 bases. CDR3 length: 15 residues. The CDR3 DNA is TGTGCCAGCTCACCCCCCAGGGCAGGGGCCCCTGAAGCTTTCTTT. Translating gives CASSPPRAGAPEAFF. Supplemented by reference TRBV18 and TRBJ1-1, the full variable domain reads NAGVMQNPRHLVRRRGQEARLRCSPMKGHSHVYWYRQLPEEGLKFMVYLQKENIIDESGMPKERFSAEFPKEGPSILRIQQVVRGDSAAYFCASSPPRAGAPEAFFGQGTRLTVV.

The V gene is TRBV6-5, the J gene TRBJ1-1; 7 bases are a match to TRBD1. With 6 bases clipped from V and 4 bases from J, the junction kept 2 bases outside the gene matches. Germline V gives CDR1 MNHEY, CDR2 SVGAGI. There are 12 residues in the CDR3. The chain's CDR3 is CASRDRSTEAFF. For the CDR3, the DNA is TGTGCCAGCAGGGACAGGAGCACTGAAGCTTTCTTT.

This clone was seen once. The V gene is TRBV11-2, the J gene TRBJ1-1; unclear D gene. The germline gives CDR1 SGHAT, CDR2 FQNNGV. This CDR3 has 14 amino acids. Trimming shortened V by 1 base and J by 1 base, and 7 bases separated the two germline ends. The CDR3 reads CASSLGAGNTEAFF. In DNA form, the CDR3 reads TGTGCCAGCAGCTTAGGGGCCGGGAACACTGAAGCTTTCTTT.

This chain joins TRBV6-2 or TRBV6-3 and TRBJ2-7, with TRBD1 matching 8 bases. This CDR3 contains 14 residues. V shed 2 bases, J shed 3 bases, and the junction held 3 bases outside the gene matches. The germline CDR1 and CDR2 sequences are MNHEY and SVGEGT. CDR3: CASSYPGTGYEQYV. Written as DNA, the CDR3 is TGTGCCAGCAGTTACCCCGGGACAGGCTACGAGCAGTACGTC.

The chain joins TRBV6-5 to TRBJ2-1; D is perhaps TRBD1 (6 bases). CDR3 size: 16 residues. V gave up 4 bases and J gave up 3 bases, with 16 bases separating them. The germline V gene encodes CDR1 MNHEY and CDR2 SVGAGI. CDR3 DNA sequence: TGTGCCAGCAGTTCCATGATCAGGGGTTACTACAATGAGCAGTTCTTC. Translated, it gives CASSSMIRGYYNEQFF.

The chain combines TRBV7-2 with TRBJ1-2; 7 bases match TRBD1. The CDR3 covers 15 residues. The V gene end was trimmed by 1 base and the J gene end by 2 bases; junction bases not matched to a gene: 4. Looked up from germline, CDR1 is SGHTA and CDR2 is FQGNSA. DNA for the CDR3: TGTGCCAGCAGCTTAGACAGGGGAAGGAACTATGGCTACACCTTC. This codes for CASSLDRGRNYGYTF.

V gene TRBV6-2 or TRBV6-3 combines with J gene TRBJ1-5, with TRBD1 identical over 7 bases. J gave up 11 bases and V 5 bases, and 9 bases lay outside the gene matches. The CDR3 covers 13 residues. CDR1 MNHEY and CDR2 SVGEGT come from the germline V gene. The CDR3 DNA sequence: TGTGCCAGCAGTCAGCCGACAGGGCGGGCCCAGCATTTT. Translating it yields CASSQPTGRAQHF.

The J gene is TRBJ2-7, the V gene TRBV27, with no clear D. V lost 2 bases, J lost 3 bases, and 8 bases lay in between. The CDR3 runs to 13 residues. Germline V gene data show CDR1 as MNHEY and CDR2 as SMNVEV (reference sequence). Here the CDR3 reads CASSLKESYEQYF. DNA for the CDR3: TGTGCCAGCAGTTTAAAAGAGAGCTACGAGCAGTACTTC.

The V call is TRBV7-8, the J call TRBJ2-3; D may be TRBD1 or TRBD2 (6 bases each). V shed 4 bases and J shed 4 bases, with 18 bases lying between them. Germline CDR1 reads SGHVS; CDR2 reads FQNEAQ. The length of the CDR3 is 16 residues. CDR3 DNA: TGTGCCAGCAGCTCCCTCGGGTCGGGGGCGTCAGATACGCAGTATTTT. Amino acid sequence: CASSSLGSGASDTQYF.

This clone was found once. The chain employs TRBV29-1 and TRBJ1-1, with unresolved D. Trimming removed 7 bases at V and 6 bases at J, with 12 bases between. CDR3 length equals 11 residues. Germline V gene sequence: CDR1 SQVTM, CDR2 ANQGSEA. The CDR3, as DNA: TGCAGCGCCGCAGAGGGTTCTGAAGCTTTCTTT. Amino acid sequence: CSAAEGSEAFF.

This clone appeared once. The J gene is TRBJ1-1, the V gene TRBV20-1; no firm D call. The germline CDR1 and CDR2 sequences are DFQATT and SNEGSKA (reference sequence). The CDR3 spans 13 residues. Trimming took 3 bases from V and 1 from J, leaving 9 bases between them. CDR3 loop: CSASHLSNTEAFF. CDR3 DNA sequence: TGCAGTGCTAGTCACCTATCGAACACTGAAGCTTTCTTT.

The chain joins TRBV3-1 (or the pseudogene TRBV3-2) to TRBJ1-2; D may be TRBD1 (6 bases). The CDR3 spans 14 residues. Germline V gives CDR1 LGHDT, CDR2 YNNKEL (reference sequence). Trimming cost V 8 bases and J 4 bases, with 17 bases left between them. CDR3 amino acids: CASGGADTIYGYTF. CDR3 nucleotides: TGTGCCAGCGGGGGGGCAGATACTATCTATGGCTACACCTTC.

Remarks on this clone: Different DNA sequences within this sample yield the same CDR3. The chain couples TRBV10-3 to TRBJ1-1; 8 nucleotides agree with TRBD1. The V gene end was trimmed by 6 bases and the J gene end by 2 bases; junction bases not matched to a gene: 2. The CDR3 contains 13 residues. Germline V lookup: CDR1 ENHRY, CDR2 SYGVKD. CDR3: CAISDRGNTEAFF. The CDR3 DNA is TGTGCCATCAGCGACAGGGGCAACACTGAAGCTTTCTTT.

This sequence joins TRBV7-6 and TRBJ1-1; TRBD1 is a possible D gene (6 bases). Trimming removed 5 bases at V and 4 bases at J, with 11 bases between. Looked up from germline, CDR1 is SGHVS and CDR2 is FNYEAQ. The CDR3 spans 13 residues. The CDR3 here is CASSVEGGTEAFF. In DNA form, the CDR3 reads TGTGCCAGCAGCGTGGAAGGGGGCACTGAAGCTTTCTTT.

This chain uses TRBV2 with TRBJ1-3; D gene unclear. Germline CDR1 SNHLY, CDR2 FYNNEI. Trimming left V 5 bases short and J 0 bases short, with 8 bases between. The CDR3 totals 14 residues. As DNA, the CDR3 is TGTGCCAGCAGTAACTCCTACTCTGGAAACACCATATATTTT. Translated, it gives CASSNSYSGNTIYF.

The V call is TRBV18, the J call TRBJ1-2, with a weak D call TRBD1 (5 bases). Germline CDR1 reads KGHSH; CDR2 reads LQKENI. This CDR3 has 15 amino acids. Trimming took 3 bases from V and 4 from J, leaving 15 bases between them. The CDR3 sequence is CASSPDSSILYGYTF. The CDR3, as DNA: TGTGCCAGCTCACCCGACAGTTCCATCCTCTATGGCTACACCTTC.

The chain has TRBV7-9 and TRBJ2-2; TRBD1 agrees at 8 bases. This CDR3 has 16 residues. CDR1 SEHNR and CDR2 FQNEAQ come from the germline V gene (reference sequence). V was pared by 2 bases and J by 6 bases, with 8 bases of the junction left unmatched. The CDR3 DNA is TGTGCCAGCAGCTTATCGACAGGGGTTAACGCCGGGGAGCTGTTTTTT. It codes for CASSLSTGVNAGELFF.